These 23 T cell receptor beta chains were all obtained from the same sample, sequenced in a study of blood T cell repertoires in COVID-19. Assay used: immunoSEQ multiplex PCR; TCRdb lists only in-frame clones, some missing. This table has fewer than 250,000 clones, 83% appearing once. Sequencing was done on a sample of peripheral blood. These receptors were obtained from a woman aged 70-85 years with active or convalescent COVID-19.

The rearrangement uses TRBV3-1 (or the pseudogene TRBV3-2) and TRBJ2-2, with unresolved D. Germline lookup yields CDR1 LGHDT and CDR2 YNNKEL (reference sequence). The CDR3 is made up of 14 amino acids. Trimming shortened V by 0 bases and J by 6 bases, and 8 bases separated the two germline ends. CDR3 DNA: TGTGCCAGCAGCCAAGATCTTCTCCCCGGGGAGCTGTTTTTT. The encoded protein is CASSQDLLPGELFF.

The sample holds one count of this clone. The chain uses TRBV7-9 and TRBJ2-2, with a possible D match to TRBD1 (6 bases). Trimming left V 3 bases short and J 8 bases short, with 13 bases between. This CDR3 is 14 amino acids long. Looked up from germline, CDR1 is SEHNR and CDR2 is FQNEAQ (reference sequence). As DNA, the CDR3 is TGTGCCAGCAGCTTGGGACAACTAGAAGGGGAGCTGTTTTTT. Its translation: CASSLGQLEGELFF.

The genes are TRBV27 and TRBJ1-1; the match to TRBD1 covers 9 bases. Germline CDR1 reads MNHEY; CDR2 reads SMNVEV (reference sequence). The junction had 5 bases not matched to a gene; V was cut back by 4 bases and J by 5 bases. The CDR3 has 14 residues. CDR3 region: CASSSQGALTEAFF. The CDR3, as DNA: TGTGCCAGCAGTTCACAGGGGGCTCTGACTGAAGCTTTCTTT.

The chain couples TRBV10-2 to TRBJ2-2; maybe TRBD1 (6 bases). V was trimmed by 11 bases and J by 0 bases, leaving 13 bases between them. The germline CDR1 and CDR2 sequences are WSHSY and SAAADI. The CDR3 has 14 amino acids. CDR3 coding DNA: TGCGCCGGGCAGGGGTCTCCGAACACCGGGGAGCTGTTTTTT. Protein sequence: CAGQGSPNTGELFF.

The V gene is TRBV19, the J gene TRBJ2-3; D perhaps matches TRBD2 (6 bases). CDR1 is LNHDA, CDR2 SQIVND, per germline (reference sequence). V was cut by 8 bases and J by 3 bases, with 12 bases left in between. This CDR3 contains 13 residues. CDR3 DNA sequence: TGTGCCAGTGGATGGGGGAGGACAGATACGCAGTATTTT. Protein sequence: CASGWGRTDTQYF.

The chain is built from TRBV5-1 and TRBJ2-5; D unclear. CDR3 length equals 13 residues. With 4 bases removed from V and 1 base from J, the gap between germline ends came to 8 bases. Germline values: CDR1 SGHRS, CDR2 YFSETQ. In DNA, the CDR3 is TGCGCCAGCAGCGTAGAGGTCCAAGAGACCCAGTACTTC. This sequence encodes CASSVEVQETQYF.

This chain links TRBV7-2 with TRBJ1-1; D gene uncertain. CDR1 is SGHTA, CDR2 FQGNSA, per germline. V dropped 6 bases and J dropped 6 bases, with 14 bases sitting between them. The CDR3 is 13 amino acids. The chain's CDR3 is CASSPTGFPEAFF. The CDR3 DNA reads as TGTGCCAGCAGTCCAACGGGTTTTCCTGAAGCTTTCTTT.

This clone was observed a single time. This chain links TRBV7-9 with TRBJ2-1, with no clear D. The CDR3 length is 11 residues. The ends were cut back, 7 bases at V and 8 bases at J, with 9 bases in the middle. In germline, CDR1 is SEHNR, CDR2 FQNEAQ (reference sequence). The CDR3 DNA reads TGTGCCAGCACCCCCCGCGATGAGCAGTTCTTC. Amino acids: CASTPRDEQFF.

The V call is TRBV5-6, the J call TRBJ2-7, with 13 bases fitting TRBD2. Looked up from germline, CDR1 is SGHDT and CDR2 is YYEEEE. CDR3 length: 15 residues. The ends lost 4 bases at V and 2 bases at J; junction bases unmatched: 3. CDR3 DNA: TGTGCCAGCAGCAAAGGACTAGCGGGAGCCTACGAGCAGTACTTC. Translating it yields CASSKGLAGAYEQYF.

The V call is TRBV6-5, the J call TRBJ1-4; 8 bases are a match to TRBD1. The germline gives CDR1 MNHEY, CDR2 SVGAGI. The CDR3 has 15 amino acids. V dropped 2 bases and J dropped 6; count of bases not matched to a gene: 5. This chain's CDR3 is CASSYGSGGHEKLFF. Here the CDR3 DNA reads TGTGCCAGCAGTTACGGGTCAGGGGGCCATGAAAAACTGTTTTTT.

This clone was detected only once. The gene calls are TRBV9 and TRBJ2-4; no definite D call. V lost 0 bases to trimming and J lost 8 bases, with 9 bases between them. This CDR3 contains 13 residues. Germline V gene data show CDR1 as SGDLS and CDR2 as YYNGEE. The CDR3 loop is CASSVGQTDIQYF. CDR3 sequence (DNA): TGTGCCAGCAGCGTAGGACAAACAGACATTCAGTACTTC.

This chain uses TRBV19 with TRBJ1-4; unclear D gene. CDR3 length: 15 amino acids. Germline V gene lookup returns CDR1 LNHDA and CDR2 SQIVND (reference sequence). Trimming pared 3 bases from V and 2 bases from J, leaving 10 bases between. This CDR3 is CASSIPGSTNEKLFF. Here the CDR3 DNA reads TGTGCCAGTAGTATCCCAGGTTCCACTAATGAAAAACTGTTTTTT.

CDR3 sequence (DNA): TGTGCCAGTAGTACGCGGACTAGCGGGGGGTTGTCCACCGGGGAGCTGTTTTTT. This sequence encodes CASSTRTSGGLSTGELFF. The chain employs TRBV19 and TRBJ2-2; 14 nucleotides align to TRBD2. Germline CDR1 reads LNHDA; CDR2 reads SQIVND (reference sequence). Trimming at V came to 4 bases and at J to 4 bases, leaving 8 bases not matched to a gene. This CDR3 comprises 18 residues.

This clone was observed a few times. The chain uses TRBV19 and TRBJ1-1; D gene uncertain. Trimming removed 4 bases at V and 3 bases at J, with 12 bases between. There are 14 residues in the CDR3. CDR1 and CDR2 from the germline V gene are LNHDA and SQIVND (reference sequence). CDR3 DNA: TGTGCCAGTAGTACCCTTCCCCAGGACACTGAAGCTTTCTTT. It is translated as CASSTLPQDTEAFF.

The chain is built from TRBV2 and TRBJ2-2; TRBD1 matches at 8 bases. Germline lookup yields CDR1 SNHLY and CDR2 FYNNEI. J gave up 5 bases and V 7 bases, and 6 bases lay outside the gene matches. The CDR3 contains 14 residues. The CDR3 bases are TGTGCCAGCACGAAGGGACAGGTTACCGGGGAGCTGTTTTTT. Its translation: CASTKGQVTGELFF.

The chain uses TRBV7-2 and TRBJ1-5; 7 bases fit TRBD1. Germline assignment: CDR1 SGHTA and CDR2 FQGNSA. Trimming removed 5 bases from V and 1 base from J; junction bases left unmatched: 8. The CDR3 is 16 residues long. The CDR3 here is CASSGGGAWSNQPQHF. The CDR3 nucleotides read TGTGCCAGCAGCGGAGGGGGCGCCTGGAGCAATCAGCCCCAGCATTTT.

CDR3 residues: CASNPGQLSSYNSPLHF. Here the CDR3 DNA reads TGTGCCAGTAACCCGGGACAACTGAGCTCCTATAATTCACCCCTCCACTTT. The V and J genes are TRBV19 and TRBJ1-6; the D gene is possibly TRBD1 (6 bases). V was pared by 7 bases and J by 0 bases, with 16 bases between. The CDR3 loop spans 17 amino acids. The V gene's germline CDR1 is LNHDA and CDR2 SQIVND (reference sequence). Together with reference TRBV19 and TRBJ1-6, the CDR3 gives the full variable domain: DGGITQSPKYLFRKEGQNVTLSCEQNLNHDAMYWYRQDPGQGLRLIYYSQIVNDFQKGDIAEGYSVSREKKESFPLTVTSAQKNPTAFYLCASNPGQLSSYNSPLHFGNGTRLTVT.

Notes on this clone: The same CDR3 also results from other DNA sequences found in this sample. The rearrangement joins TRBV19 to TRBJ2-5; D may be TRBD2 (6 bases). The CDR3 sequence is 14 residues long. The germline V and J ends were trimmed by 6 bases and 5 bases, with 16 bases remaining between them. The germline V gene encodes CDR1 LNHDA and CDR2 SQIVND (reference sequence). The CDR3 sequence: CASSPRDSGETQYF. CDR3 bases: TGTGCCAGTAGCCCCCGGGACTCCGGGGAGACCCAGTACTTC.

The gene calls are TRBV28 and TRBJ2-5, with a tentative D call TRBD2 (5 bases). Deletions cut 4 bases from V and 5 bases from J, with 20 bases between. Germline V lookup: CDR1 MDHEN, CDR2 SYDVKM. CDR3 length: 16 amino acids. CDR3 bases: TGTGCCAGCAGTTCCCCATCGACTGGGAGCAGGGAGACCCAGTACTTC. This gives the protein CASSSPSTGSRETQYF.

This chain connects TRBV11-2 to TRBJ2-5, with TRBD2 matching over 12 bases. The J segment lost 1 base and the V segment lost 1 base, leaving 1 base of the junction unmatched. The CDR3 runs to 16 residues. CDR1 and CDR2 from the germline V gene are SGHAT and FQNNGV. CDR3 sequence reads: CASSLGTSGAQETQYF. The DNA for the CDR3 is TGTGCCAGCAGCTTAGGGACTAGCGGGGCCCAAGAGACCCAGTACTTC.

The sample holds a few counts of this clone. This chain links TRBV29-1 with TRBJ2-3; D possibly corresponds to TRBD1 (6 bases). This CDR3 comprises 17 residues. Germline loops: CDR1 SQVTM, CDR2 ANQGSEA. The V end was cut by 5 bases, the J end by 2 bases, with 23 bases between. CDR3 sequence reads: CSVQGVQSGAPTDTQYF. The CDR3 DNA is TGCAGCGTTCAGGGAGTTCAATCAGGGGCCCCCACAGATACGCAGTATTTT.

CDR3 protein: CASSFAGQGETQYF. CDR3 DNA sequence: TGTGCCAGCAGTTTTGCAGGGCAGGGCGAGACCCAGTACTTC. The genes are TRBV6-5 and TRBJ2-5, with D possibly TRBD1 on 5 matching bases. The CDR3 totals 14 residues. V lost 4 bases and J 5 bases, leaving 14 bases between the germline ends. The germline CDR1 and CDR2 sequences are MNHEY and SVGAGI.

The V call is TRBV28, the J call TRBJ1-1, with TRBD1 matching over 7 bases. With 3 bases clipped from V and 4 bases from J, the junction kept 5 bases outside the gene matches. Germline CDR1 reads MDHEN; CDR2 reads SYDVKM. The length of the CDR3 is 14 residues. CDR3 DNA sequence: TGTGCCAGCAGTTTTTACAGGGGTGGCACTGAAGCTTTCTTT. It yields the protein CASSFYRGGTEAFF. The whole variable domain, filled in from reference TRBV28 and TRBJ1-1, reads DVKVTQSSRYLVKRTGEKVFLECVQDMDHENMFWYRQDPGLGLRLIYFSYDVKMKEKGDIPEGYSVSREKKERFSLILESASTNQTSMYLCASSFYRGGTEAFFGQGTRLTVV.